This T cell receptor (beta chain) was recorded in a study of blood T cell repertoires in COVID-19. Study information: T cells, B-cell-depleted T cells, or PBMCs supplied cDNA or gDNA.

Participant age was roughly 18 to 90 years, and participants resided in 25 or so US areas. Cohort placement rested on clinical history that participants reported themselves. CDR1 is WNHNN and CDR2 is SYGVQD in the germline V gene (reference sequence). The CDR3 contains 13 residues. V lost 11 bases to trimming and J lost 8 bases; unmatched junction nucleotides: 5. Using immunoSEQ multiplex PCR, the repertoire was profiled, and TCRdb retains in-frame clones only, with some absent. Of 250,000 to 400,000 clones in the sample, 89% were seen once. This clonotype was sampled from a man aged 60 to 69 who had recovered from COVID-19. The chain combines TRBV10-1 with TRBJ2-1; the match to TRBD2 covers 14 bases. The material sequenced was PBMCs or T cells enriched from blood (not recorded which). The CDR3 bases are TGCGCCGGAGGACTAGCGGGGGGCGATGAGCAGTTCTTC. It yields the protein CAGGLAGGDEQFF.